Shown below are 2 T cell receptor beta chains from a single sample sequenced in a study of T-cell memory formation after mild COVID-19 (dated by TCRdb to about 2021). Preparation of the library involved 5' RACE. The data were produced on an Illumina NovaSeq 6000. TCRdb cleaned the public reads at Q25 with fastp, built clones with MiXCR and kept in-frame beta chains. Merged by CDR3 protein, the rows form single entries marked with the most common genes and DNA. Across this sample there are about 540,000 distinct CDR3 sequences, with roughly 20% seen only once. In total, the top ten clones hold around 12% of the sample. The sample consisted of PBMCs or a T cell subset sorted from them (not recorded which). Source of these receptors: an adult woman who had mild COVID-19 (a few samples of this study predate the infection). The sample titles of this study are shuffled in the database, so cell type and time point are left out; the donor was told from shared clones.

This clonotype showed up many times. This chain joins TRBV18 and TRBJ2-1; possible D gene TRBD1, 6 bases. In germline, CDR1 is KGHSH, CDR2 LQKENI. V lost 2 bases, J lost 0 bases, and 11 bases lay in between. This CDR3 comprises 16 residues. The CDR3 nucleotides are TGTGCCAGCTCACCAGTCGACAGGACCTCCTACAATGAGCAGTTCTTC. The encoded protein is CASSPVDRTSYNEQFF.

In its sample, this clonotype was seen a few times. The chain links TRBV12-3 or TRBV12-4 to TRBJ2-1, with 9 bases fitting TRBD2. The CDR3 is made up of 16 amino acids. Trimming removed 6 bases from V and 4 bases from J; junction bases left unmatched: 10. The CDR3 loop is CASRFDPSGEYNEQFF. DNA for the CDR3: TGTGCCAGCAGGTTCGACCCTAGCGGGGAGTACAATGAGCAGTTCTTC.